Only a few counts were recorded for the clone carrying this TCR beta chain. Expressed TCRB transcripts were sequenced after all isolated RNA was converted to cDNA. Assay used: immunoSEQ multiplex PCR; TCRdb lists only in-frame clones, some missing. The repertoire includes 150,000 to 170,000 clones, 8.1% of them detected once, and 0.65% sits in the top ten. The entry originates in a study of beta chain features in type 1 diabetes. The ends lost 5 bases at V and 5 bases at J; junction bases unmatched: 2. This CDR3 region has 13 residues. Germline CDR1 SGHAT, CDR2 FQNNGV. Each of the CD4+ naive, central memory, regulatory and stem cell-like memory populations was sorted via CD45RO/CCR7/CD25/CD127/CD95/CD27. Sorting gave populations that all exceeded 95% purity.

V gene TRBV11-2 combines with J gene TRBJ1-4; 7 bases map to TRBD1. This clonotype originated in a young man in good health. Sequenced input: central memory CD4+ T cells from blood. The chain's CDR3 is CASSRGPNEKLFF. The CDR3 DNA reads TGTGCCAGCAGCAGGGGGCCCAATGAAAAACTGTTTTTT.